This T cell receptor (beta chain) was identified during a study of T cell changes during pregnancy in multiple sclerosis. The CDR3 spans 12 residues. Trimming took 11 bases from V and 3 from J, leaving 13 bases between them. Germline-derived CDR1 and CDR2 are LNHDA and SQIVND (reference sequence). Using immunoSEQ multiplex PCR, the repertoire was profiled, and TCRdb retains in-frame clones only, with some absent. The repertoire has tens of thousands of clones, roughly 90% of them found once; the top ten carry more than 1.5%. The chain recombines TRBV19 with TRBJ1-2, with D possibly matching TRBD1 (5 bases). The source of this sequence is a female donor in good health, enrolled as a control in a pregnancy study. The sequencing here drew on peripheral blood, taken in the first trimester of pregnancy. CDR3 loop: CASAGGDYGYTF. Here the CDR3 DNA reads TGTGCCTCGGCTGGGGGGGACTATGGCTACACCTTC.